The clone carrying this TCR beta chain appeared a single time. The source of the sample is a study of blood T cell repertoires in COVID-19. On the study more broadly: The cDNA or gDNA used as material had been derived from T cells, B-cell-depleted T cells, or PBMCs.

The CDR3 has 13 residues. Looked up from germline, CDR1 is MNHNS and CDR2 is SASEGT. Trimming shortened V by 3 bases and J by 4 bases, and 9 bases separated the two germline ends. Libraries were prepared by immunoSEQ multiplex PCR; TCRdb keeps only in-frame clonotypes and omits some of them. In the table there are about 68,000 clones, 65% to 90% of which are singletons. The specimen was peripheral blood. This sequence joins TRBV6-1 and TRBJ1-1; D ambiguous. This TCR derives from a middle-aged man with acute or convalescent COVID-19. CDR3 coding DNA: TGTGCCAGCAGTGATACTGTTGGCACTGAAGCTTTCTTT. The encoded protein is CASSDTVGTEAFF.